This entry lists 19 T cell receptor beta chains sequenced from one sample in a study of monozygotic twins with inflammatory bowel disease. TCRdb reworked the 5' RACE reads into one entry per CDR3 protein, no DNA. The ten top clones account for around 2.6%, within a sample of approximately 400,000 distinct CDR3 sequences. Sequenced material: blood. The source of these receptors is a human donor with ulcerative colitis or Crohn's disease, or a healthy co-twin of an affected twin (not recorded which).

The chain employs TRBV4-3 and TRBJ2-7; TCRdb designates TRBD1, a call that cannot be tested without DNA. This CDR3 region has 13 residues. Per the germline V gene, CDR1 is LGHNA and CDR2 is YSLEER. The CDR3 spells CASSPGVSYEQYF.

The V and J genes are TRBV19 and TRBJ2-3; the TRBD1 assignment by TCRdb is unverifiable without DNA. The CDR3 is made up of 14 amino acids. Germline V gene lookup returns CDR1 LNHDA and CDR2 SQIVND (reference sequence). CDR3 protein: CASKAGVNTDTQYF.

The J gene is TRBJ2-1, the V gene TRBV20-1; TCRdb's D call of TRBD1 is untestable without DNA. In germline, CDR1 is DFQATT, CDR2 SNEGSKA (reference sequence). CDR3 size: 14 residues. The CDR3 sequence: CSVPTGTGHNEQFF.

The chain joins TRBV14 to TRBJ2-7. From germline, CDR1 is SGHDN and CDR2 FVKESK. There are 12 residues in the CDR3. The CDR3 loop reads CASSYQVPEQYF. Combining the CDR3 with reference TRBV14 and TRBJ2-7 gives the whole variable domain EAGVTQFPSHSVIEKGQTVTLRCDPISGHDNLYWYRRVMGKEIKFLLHFVKESKQDESGMPNNRFLAERTGGTYSTLKVQPAELEDSGVYFCASSYQVPEQYFGPGTRLTVT.

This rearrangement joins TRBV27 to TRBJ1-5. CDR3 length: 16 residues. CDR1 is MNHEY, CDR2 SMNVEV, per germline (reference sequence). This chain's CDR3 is CASSLKRNSLNQPQHF.

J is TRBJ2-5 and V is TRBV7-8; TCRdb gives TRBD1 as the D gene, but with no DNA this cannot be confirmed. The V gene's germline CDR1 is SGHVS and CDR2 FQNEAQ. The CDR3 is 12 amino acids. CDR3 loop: CASIDFRGTQYF.

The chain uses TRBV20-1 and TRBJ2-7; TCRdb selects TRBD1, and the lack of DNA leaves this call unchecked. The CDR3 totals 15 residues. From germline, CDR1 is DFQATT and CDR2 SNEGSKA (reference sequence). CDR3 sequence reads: CSASTDMSRSAEQYF.

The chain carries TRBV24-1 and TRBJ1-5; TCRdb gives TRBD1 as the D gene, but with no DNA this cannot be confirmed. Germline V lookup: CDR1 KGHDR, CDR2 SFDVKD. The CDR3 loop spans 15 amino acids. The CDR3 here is CATSEGQFSNQPQHF.

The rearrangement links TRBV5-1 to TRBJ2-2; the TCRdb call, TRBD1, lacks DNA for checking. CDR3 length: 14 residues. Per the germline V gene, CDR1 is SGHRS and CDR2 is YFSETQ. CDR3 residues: CASSLEGGTGELFF.

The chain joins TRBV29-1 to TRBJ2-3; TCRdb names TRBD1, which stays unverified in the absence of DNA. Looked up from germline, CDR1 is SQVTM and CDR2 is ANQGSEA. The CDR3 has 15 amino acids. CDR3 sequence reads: CSVDLGGALYDTQYF.

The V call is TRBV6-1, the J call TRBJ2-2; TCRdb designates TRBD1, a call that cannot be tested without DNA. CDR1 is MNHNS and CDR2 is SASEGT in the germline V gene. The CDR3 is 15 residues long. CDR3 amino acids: CASSTWTGNTGELFF.

Here the CDR3 reads CASSITGGDSPLHF. The V call is TRBV19, the J call TRBJ1-6; TCRdb's D call, TRBD1, is unchecked because there is no DNA. The CDR3 runs to 14 residues. Germline CDR1 reads LNHDA; CDR2 reads SQIVND (reference sequence).

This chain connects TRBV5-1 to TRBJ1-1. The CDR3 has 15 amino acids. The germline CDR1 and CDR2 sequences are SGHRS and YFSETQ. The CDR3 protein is CASSLARDRNTEAFF.

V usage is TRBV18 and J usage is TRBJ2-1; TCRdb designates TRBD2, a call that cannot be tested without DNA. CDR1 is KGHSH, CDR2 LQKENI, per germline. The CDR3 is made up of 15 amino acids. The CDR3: CASSSGTGAHHEQFF.

CDR3 loop: CASSWQGLIPKQYF. The chain is built from TRBV12-3 or TRBV12-4 and TRBJ2-7; there is no DNA to check the TCRdb D call of TRBD2. The CDR3 totals 14 residues.

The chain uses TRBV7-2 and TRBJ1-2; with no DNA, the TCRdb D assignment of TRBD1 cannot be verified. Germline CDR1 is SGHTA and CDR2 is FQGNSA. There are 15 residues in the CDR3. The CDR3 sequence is CASSSDRQANYGYTF.

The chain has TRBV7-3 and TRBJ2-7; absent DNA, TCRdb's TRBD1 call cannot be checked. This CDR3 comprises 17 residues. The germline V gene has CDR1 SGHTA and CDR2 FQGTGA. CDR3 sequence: CASSFWTVPNLLYEQYF.

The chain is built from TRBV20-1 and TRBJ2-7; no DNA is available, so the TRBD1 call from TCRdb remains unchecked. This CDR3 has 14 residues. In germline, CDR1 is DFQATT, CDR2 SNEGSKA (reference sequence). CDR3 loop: CSARELTGAYEQYF.

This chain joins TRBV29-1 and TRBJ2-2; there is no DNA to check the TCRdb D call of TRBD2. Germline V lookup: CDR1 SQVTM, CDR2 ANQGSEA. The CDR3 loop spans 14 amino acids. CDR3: CSVPGLAPTGELFF.